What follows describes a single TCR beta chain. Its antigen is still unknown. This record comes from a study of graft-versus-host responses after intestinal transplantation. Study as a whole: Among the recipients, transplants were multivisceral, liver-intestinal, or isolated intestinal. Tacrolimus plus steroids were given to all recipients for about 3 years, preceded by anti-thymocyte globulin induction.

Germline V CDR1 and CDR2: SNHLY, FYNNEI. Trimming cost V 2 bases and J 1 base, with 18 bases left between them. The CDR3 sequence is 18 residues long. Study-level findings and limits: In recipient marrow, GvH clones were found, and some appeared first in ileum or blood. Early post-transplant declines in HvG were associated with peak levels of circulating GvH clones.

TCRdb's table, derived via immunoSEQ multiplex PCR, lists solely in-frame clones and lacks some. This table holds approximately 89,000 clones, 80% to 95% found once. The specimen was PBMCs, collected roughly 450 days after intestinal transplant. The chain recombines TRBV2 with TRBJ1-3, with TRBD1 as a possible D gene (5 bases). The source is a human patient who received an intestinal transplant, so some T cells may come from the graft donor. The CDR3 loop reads CASSEFGAGEGSGNTIYF. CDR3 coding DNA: TGTGCCAGCAGTGAATTTGGGGCAGGCGAGGGGTCTGGAAACACCATATATTTT.